This TCR beta chain was observed in a study of T-cell reconstitution after alpha-beta-depleted transplantation in children. The CDR3 consists of 12 residues. V lost 1 base to trimming and J lost 7 bases, with 7 bases between them. CDR1 and CDR2 (germline): MNHNY, SVGAGI (reference sequence). TCRbeta library construction was performed incorporating unique molecular identifiers. TCRdb analysed the PCR reads with MiXCR anew, one entry per CDR3 protein. The sample holds approximately 640,000 distinct CDR3 sequences, around 17% seen once. This chain uses TRBV6-6 with TRBJ1-1; unclear D gene. The source of this sequence is a human donor who donated a stem cell graft to a child with acute myeloid leukemia. This specimen consisted of PBMCs from the stem cell graft donor, obtained from the stem cell graft. The CDR3 loop reads CASSYYGSEAFF. Written as DNA, the CDR3 is TGTGCCAGCAGTTACTATGGGAGTGAAGCTTTCTTT.